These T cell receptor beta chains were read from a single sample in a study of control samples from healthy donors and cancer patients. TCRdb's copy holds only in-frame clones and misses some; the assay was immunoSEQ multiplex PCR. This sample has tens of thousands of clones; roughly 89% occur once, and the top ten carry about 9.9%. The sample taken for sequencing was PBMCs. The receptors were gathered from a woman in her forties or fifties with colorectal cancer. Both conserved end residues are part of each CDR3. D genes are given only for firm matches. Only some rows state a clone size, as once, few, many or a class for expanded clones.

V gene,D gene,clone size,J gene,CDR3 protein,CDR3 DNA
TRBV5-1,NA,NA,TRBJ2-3,CASSFGDATDTQYF,TGCGCCAGCAGCTTCGGGGATGCGACAGATACGCAGTATTTT
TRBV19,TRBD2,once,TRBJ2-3,CASSPHGSGVVDTQYF,TGTGCCAGTAGTCCGCATGGTAGCGGGGTGGTAGATACGCAGTATTTT
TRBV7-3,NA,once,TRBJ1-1,CASSLTPSGARMNTEAFF,TGTGCCAGCAGCTTAACCCCCTCAGGGGCGAGGATGAACACTGAAGCTTTCTTT
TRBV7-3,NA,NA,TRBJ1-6,CASGLRAESTNSPLHF,TGTGCCAGCGGACTCCGAGCAGAGAGTACTAATTCACCCCTCCACTTT
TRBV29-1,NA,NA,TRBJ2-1,CSVAPSYNEQFF,TGCAGCGTGGCCCCCTCCTACAATGAGCAGTTCTTC
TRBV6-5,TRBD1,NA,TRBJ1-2,CASSYSLGTDYGYTF,TGTGCCAGCAGTTACTCGCTCGGGACAGACTATGGCTACACCTTC
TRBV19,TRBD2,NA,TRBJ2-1,CASSRLAGGPSYNEQFF,TGTGCCAGTAGCAGACTAGCGGGGGGGCCGTCCTACAATGAGCAGTTCTTC
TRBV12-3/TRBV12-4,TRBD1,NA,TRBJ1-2,CASSGTGSGYTF,TGTGCCAGCAGTGGGACAGGGAGTGGCTACACCTTC
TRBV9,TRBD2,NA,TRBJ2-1,CASSVGLLAGNNEQFF,TGTGCCAGCAGCGTAGGTCTACTAGCGGGGAATAATGAGCAGTTCTTC
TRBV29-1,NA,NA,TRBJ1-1,CSADGEMNTEAFF,TGCAGCGCGGACGGAGAAATGAACACTGAAGCTTTCTTT
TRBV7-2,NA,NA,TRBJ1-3,CASSPPPSGNTIYF,TGTGCCAGCAGCCCGCCCCCCTCTGGAAACACCATATATTTT
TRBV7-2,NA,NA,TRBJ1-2,CASSFSRNQYGYTF,TGTGCCAGCAGCTTCAGCAGGAATCAATATGGCTACACCTTC
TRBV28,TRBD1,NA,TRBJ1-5,CASSPTGAQPQHF,TGTGCCAGCAGTCCGACAGGGGCCCAGCCCCAGCATTTT
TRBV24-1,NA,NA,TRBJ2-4,CATSVSGSADIQYF,TGTGCCACCAGTGTGTCGGGATCCGCGGACATTCAGTACTTC
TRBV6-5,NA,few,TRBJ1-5,CASSLAGRGQPQHF,TGTGCCAGCAGTCTCGCTGGGAGGGGTCAGCCCCAGCATTTT
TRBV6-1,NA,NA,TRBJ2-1,CASSESSWGSRFF,TGTGCCAGCAGTGAATCGAGCTGGGGTTCCCGGTTCTTC
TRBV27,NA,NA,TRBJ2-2,CASTHPGNTGELFF,TGTGCCAGCACACACCCAGGGAACACCGGGGAGCTGTTTTTT
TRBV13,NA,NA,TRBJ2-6,CASGVSGANVLTF,TGTGCCAGCGGGGTTTCTGGGGCCAACGTCCTGACTTTC
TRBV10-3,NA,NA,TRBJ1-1,CAISETQGTINTEAFF,TGTGCCATCAGTGAAACTCAGGGAACCATCAACACTGAAGCTTTCTTT
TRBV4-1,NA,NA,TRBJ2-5,CASSLREVETQYF,TGCGCCAGCAGCCTCAGGGAGGTGGAGACCCAGTACTTC
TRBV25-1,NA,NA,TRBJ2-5,CASRPPPLKETQYF,TGTGCCAGCCGACCCCCGCCTCTTAAAGAGACCCAGTACTTC
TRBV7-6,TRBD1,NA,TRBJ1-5,CASSPGDRGNQPQHF,TGTGCCAGCAGCCCAGGGGACAGGGGAAATCAGCCCCAGCATTTT
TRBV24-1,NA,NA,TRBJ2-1,CATSDGGQGYNEQFF,TGTGCCACCAGTGATGGTGGCCAGGGATACAATGAGCAGTTCTTC
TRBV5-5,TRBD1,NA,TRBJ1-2,CASSFGQGNYGYTF,TGTGCCAGCAGCTTTGGACAGGGGAACTATGGCTACACCTTC
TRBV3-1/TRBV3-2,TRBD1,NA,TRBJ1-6,CASSLGQGPSPLHF,TGTGCCAGCAGTCTGGGACAGGGACCTTCACCCCTCCACTTT
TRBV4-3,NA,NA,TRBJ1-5,CASSQDSVNQPQHF,TGCGCCAGCAGCCAAGACTCGGTAAATCAGCCCCAGCATTTT
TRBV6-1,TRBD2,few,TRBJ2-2,CASSEAWLAGVPTGELFF,TGTGCCAGCAGTGAAGCGTGGCTAGCGGGCGTCCCTACCGGGGAGCTGTTTTTT
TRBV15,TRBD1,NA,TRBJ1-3,CATSSGQGASGNTIYF,TGTGCCACCAGCTCCGGACAGGGGGCAAGCGGAAACACCATATATTTT
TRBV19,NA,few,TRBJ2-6,CASEARGSGANVLTF,TGTGCCAGTGAAGCTAGGGGCTCTGGGGCCAACGTCCTGACTTTC
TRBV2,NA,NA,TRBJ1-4,CATQTVYNEKLFF,TGTGCCACCCAGACTGTCTATAATGAAAAACTGTTTTTT
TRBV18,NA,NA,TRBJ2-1,CASSPLWRESGNEQFF,TGTGCCAGCTCACCTCTCTGGAGGGAGTCCGGCAATGAGCAGTTCTTC
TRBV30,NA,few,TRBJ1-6,CAWSGQGGSPLHF,TGTGCCTGGAGTGGGCAGGGTGGTTCACCCCTCCACTTT
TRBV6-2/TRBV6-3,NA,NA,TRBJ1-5,CASSYPGYSNQPQHF,TGTGCCAGCAGTTATCCGGGGTATAGCAATCAGCCCCAGCATTTT
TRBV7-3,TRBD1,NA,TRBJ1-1,CASGTGGLVTEAFF,TGTGCCAGCGGGACAGGGGGATTGGTGACTGAAGCTTTCTTT
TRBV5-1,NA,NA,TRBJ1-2,CASRKDIANYGYTF,TGCGCCAGCCGGAAGGACATCGCTAACTATGGCTACACCTTC
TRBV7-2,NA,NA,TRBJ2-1,CASSLDGQRNEQFF,TGTGCCAGCAGCTTAGATGGACAGCGCAATGAGCAGTTCTTC
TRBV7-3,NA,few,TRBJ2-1,CASSLSAGEPYNEQFF,TGTGCCAGCAGCTTGTCGGCAGGAGAGCCCTACAATGAGCAGTTCTTC
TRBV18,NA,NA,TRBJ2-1,CASSPPGGSYNEQFF,TGTGCCAGCTCACCACCCGGGGGATCCTACAATGAGCAGTTCTTC
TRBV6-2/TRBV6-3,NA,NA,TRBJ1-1,CASSYKGSTEAFF,TGTGCCAGCAGTTACAAGGGGAGCACTGAAGCTTTCTTT
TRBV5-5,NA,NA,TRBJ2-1,CASSLARNNEQFF,TGTGCCAGCAGCTTGGCACGGAACAATGAGCAGTTCTTC
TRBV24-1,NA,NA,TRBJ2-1,CAASDAGDNEQFF,TGTGCCGCCAGTGACGCAGGGGACAATGAGCAGTTCTTC
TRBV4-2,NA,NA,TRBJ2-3,CASSQDLGGHTDTQYF,TGTGCCAGCAGCCAAGATCTGGGGGGACACACAGATACGCAGTATTTT
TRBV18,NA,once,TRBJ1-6,CASSPLGARGNSPLHF,TGTGCCAGCTCACCCCTTGGCGCCAGGGGTAATTCACCCCTCCACTTT
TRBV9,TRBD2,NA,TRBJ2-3,CASSYGRGALLTDTQYF,TGTGCCAGCTCGTACGGGCGGGGGGCTTTACTTACAGATACGCAGTATTTT
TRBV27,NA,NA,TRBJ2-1,CASSFGFGPPQFF,TGTGCCAGCAGTTTCGGGTTCGGTCCTCCGCAGTTCTTC
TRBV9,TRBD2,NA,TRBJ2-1,CASSVEAGESYNEQFF,TGTGCCAGCAGCGTAGAGGCGGGGGAATCCTACAATGAGCAGTTCTTC
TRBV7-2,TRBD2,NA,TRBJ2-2,CASSPRLAGVHTGELFF,TGTGCCAGCAGCCCCCGACTAGCGGGGGTCCACACCGGGGAGCTGTTTTTT
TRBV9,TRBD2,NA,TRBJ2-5,CASSVGTSGGQETQYF,TGTGCCAGCAGCGTAGGGACTAGCGGGGGGCAAGAGACCCAGTACTTC
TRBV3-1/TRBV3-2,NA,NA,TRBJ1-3,CASSQDFPVPGNTIYF,TGTGCCAGCAGCCAAGATTTCCCCGTCCCTGGAAACACCATATATTTT
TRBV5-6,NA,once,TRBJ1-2,CASSLRYGYTF,TGTGCCAGCAGCTTGCGGTATGGCTACACCTTC
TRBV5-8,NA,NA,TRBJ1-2,CASSPSRVGYGYTF,TGTGCCAGCAGCCCCTCGAGGGTGGGCTATGGCTACACCTTC
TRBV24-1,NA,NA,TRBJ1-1,CATAGTTTEAFF,TGTGCCACCGCCGGGACAACCACTGAAGCTTTCTTT